This TCR beta chain was identified during a study of T cell repertoires in cytomegalovirus infection. On this clonotype itself: What it recognizes is unknown.

The V and J ends lost 6 bases and 0 bases respectively, with 9 bases between them. The CDR3 loop spans 15 amino acids. CDR1 and CDR2 from the germline V gene are MNHEY and SVGEGT. One entry per CDR3 protein results from TCRdb running MiXCR on the reads. The table includes 450,000 to 650,000 distinct CDR3 sequences, around 40% detected once. The sequence was collected from a human donor in good health (CMV status not recorded). Some clones in this sample may be carry-over from other donors' samples. The gene calls are TRBV6-2 or TRBV6-3 and TRBJ1-6; D unresolved. The sample here was cultured PBMCs, taken from culture after CMV antigen stimulation. As DNA, the CDR3 is TGTGCCAGCAGGGACCCCAGCTCCTATAATTCACCCCTCCACTTT. This sequence encodes CASRDPSSYNSPLHF.